The 15 T cell receptor beta chains given below trace back to one sample, sequenced in a study of cytomegalovirus exposure and HLA in healthy donors (dated by TCRdb to 2017 to 2019). Library preparation employed the immunoSEQ multiplex PCR assay. The multiplex PCR relied on a mix of 60 forward primers for TCR Vbeta segments and 13 reverse primers for TCR Jbeta segments. Held by TCRdb, this immuneACCESS table contains in-frame sequences only and omits some clones. Under half of the omission traces to an unresolved V gene where checked; the cause of the rest is unknown. This sample has 150,000 to 200,000 clones in its table, and around 82% of those were observed once. The ten largest clones add up to roughly 2.5% of the sample. Sequencing was performed on PBMCs. The origin of the receptors is a woman aged 30 to 39 in good health and CMV-seropositive.

V is TRBV4-1 and J is TRBJ2-2, with 11 bases matching TRBD1. The CDR3 length is 18 residues. V dropped 4 bases and J dropped 2; count of bases not matched to a gene: 9. Germline V CDR1 and CDR2: MGHRA, YSYEKL. The CDR3 DNA reads as TGCGCCAGCAGCCGAACCGGGACAGGGGGGGGAAACACCGGGGAGCTGTTTTTT. As protein: CASSRTGTGGGNTGELFF.

The chain employs TRBV27 and TRBJ2-1; 8 nucleotides line up with TRBD1. Trimming took 0 bases from V and 8 from J; bases not matched to a gene: 6. This CDR3 is 15 amino acids long. Germline V lookup: CDR1 MNHEY, CDR2 SMNVEV (reference sequence). The CDR3 bases are TGTGCCAGCAGTTTATCGCAACGACAGGGGTATGAGCAGTTCTTC. This encodes CASSLSQRQGYEQFF.

V gene TRBV6-1 combines with J gene TRBJ2-3, with TRBD2 matching 11 bases. CDR1 MNHNS and CDR2 SASEGT come from the germline V gene. V lost 3 bases and J lost 2; bases outside the gene matches: 13. The CDR3 contains 19 residues. The CDR3 sequence: CASSDGLAALAGDTDTQYF. Here the CDR3 DNA reads TGTGCCAGCAGTGATGGGCTCGCCGCACTAGCGGGGGACACAGATACGCAGTATTTT.

The CDR3 here is CASSPKGRGGSDTQYF. In DNA form, the CDR3 reads TGCGCCAGCAGCCCTAAAGGGAGGGGCGGGTCAGATACGCAGTATTTT. The chain is built from TRBV4-1 and TRBJ2-3; TRBD2 matches at 7 bases. This CDR3 has 16 amino acids. V lost 4 bases and J lost 4; bases outside the gene matches: 11. Germline-derived CDR1 and CDR2 are MGHRA and YSYEKL.

Turning to this clone: Germline and junction disagree at one end, which may indicate a read error. This chain links TRBV7-8 with TRBJ2-4; D is possibly TRBD1 (6 bases). This CDR3 comprises 18 residues. The germline V gene has CDR1 SGHVS and CDR2 FQNEAQ. This chain's CDR3 is CASSLTTGRTLAKNSQYF. The CDR3 nucleotides are TGTGCCAGCAGCTTAACGACAGGAAGAACCCTAGCCAAAAACAGTCAGTACTTC. Variable domain in full (rest from reference TRBV7-8 and TRBJ2-4): GAGVSQSPRYKVAKRGQDVALRCDPISGHVSLFWYQQALGQGPEFLTYFQNEAQLDKSGLPSDRFFAERPEGSVSTLKIQRTQQEDSAVYLCASSLTTGRTLAKNSQYFGAGTRLSVL.

The chain is built from TRBV2 and TRBJ2-1; 10 bases align to TRBD1. The CDR3 sequence is 16 residues long. The ends lost 4 bases at V and 8 bases at J; junction bases unmatched: 11. Germline V gene data show CDR1 as SNHLY and CDR2 as FYNNEI. The CDR3 nucleotides are TGTGCCAGCAGTGCCGCCGGGACAGGGGCAAGGGATGAGCAGTTCTTC. It specifies CASSAAGTGARDEQFF. Full variable domain (missing parts from reference TRBV2 and TRBJ2-1): EPEVTQTPSHQVTQMGQEVILRCVPISNHLYFYWYRQILGQKVEFLVSFYNNEISEKSEIFDDQFSVERPDGSNFTLKIRSTKLEDSAMYFCASSAAGTGARDEQFFGPGTRLTVL.

The CDR3 sequence: CASSKSGGLRAQYF. The CDR3 DNA is TGTGCCAGCAGCAAAAGCGGGGGGTTGAGAGCGCAGTATTTT. This rearrangement joins TRBV21-1 to TRBJ2-3; the DNA was not used to check the table's D call, TRBD2. TRBV21-1 is labeled a pseudogene. CDR3 length equals 14 residues.

This clone was counted a few times. The V call is TRBV4-1, the J call TRBJ1-3; a weak D match, TRBD1 (5 bases). The V gene's germline CDR1 is MGHRA and CDR2 YSYEKL. V lost 4 bases, J lost 4 bases, and 14 bases lay in between. This CDR3 region has 15 residues. The CDR3 nucleotides are TGCGCCAGCAGCCCGGGACTCCTCCGGGGAAACACCATATATTTT. Amino acid sequence: CASSPGLLRGNTIYF.

The chain employs TRBV7-2 and TRBJ2-5; 10 bases match TRBD2. Trimming removed 2 bases from V and 5 bases from J; junction bases left unmatched: 14. Germline values: CDR1 SGHTA, CDR2 FQGNSA. The CDR3 loop spans 18 amino acids. The CDR3 DNA is TGTGCCAGCAGCTTAAGCAGCGGGGGGGTATCCCGGAAGGAGACCCAGTACTTC. It yields the protein CASSLSSGGVSRKETQYF.

This clone was found once. The chain joins TRBV13 to TRBJ2-3, with 9 nucleotides matching TRBD1. Losses at the gene ends were 9 bases for V and 3 bases for J; bases not matched to a gene: 7. The CDR3 covers 14 residues. The germline V gene has CDR1 PRHDT and CDR2 FYEKMQ (reference sequence). The CDR3 reads CASTGTGITDTQYF. The CDR3 bases are TGTGCCAGTACCGGGACAGGGATAACAGATACGCAGTATTTT.

The CDR3 loop is CATSRDTGQGNSPLHF. The CDR3 region has the DNA TGTGCCACCAGCAGAGACACGGGACAGGGTAATTCACCCCTCCACTTT. The chain is built from TRBV15 and TRBJ1-6; 9 nucleotides agree with TRBD1. CDR1 LNHNV and CDR2 YYDKDF come from the germline V gene (reference sequence). The CDR3 has 16 amino acids. The J segment lost 6 bases and the V segment lost 0 bases, leaving 3 bases of the junction unmatched.

In its sample, this clone was seen a few times. The gene calls are TRBV4-1 and TRBJ2-2; D remains unclear. The germline V gene encodes CDR1 MGHRA and CDR2 YSYEKL. The germline V and J ends were trimmed by 3 bases and 3 bases, with 5 bases remaining between them. This CDR3 contains 13 residues. DNA for the CDR3: TGCGCCAGCAGCCAGCAGTACACCGGGGAGCTGTTTTTT. Residues: CASSQQYTGELFF.

This clone appeared once. V and J are TRBV9 and TRBJ2-3; TRBD2 aligns across 7 bases. The CDR3 has 16 amino acids. V gave up 0 bases and J gave up 2 bases; unmatched junction bases: 6. Germline V gene lookup returns CDR1 SGDLS and CDR2 YYNGEE. The DNA of the CDR3 is TGTGCCAGCAGCGTAGGGTCTAGCGGAATCACAGATACGCAGTATTTT. Translation gives CASSVGSSGITDTQYF.

V usage is TRBV7-2 and J usage is TRBJ1-2, with D possibly being TRBD1 (5 bases). The germline V and J ends were trimmed by 7 bases and 4 bases, with 25 bases remaining between them. The germline V gene has CDR1 SGHTA and CDR2 FQGNSA. CDR3 size: 17 residues. CDR3 DNA sequence: TGTGCCAGCACCTTCGGGGGATTTTCCGGAGGAGGCTATGGCTACACCTTC. It encodes CASTFGGFSGGGYGYTF.

This sequence joins TRBV19 and TRBJ2-2; 9 bases are shared with TRBD1. V gave up 5 bases and J gave up 7 bases; unmatched junction bases: 11. CDR3 size: 16 residues. Germline CDR1 is LNHDA and CDR2 is SQIVND (reference sequence). The CDR3 DNA reads as TGTGCCAGTAGTCCTACAGGGGGCGCTGGTTTCGGGGAGCTGTTTTTT. It is translated as CASSPTGGAGFGELFF.